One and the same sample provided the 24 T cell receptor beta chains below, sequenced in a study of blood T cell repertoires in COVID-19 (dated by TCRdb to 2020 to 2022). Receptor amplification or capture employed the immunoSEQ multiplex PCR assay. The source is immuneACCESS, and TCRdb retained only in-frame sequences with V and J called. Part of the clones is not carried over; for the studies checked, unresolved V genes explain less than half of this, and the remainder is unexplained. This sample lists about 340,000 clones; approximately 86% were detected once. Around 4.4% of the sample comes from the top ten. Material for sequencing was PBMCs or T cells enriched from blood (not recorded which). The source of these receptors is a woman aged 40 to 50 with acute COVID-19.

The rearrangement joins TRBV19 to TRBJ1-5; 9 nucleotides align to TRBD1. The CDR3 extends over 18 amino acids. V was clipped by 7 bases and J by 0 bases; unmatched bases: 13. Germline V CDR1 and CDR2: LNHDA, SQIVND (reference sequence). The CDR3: CASTGWDRAPYSNQPQHF. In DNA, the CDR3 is TGTGCCAGTACGGGTTGGGACAGGGCCCCTTATAGCAATCAGCCCCAGCATTTT. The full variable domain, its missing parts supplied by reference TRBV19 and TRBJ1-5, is DGGITQSPKYLFRKEGQNVTLSCEQNLNHDAMYWYRQDPGQGLRLIYYSQIVNDFQKGDIAEGYSVSREKKESFPLTVTSAQKNPTAFYLCASTGWDRAPYSNQPQHFGDGTRLSIL.

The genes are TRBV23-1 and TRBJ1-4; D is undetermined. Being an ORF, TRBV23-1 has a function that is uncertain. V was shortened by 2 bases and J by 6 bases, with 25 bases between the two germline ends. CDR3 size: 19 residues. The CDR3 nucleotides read TGCGCCAGCAGTCAACTCCGACCCTTACATAGACACCCGGATGAAAAACTGTTTTTT. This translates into CASSQLRPLHRHPDEKLFF.

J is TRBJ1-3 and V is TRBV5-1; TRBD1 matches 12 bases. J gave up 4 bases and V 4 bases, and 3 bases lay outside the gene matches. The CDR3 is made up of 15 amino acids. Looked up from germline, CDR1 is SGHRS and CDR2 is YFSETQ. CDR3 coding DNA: TGCGCCAGCAGCACCGGGACAGGGGGCGGAAACACCATATATTTT. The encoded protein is CASSTGTGGGNTIYF.

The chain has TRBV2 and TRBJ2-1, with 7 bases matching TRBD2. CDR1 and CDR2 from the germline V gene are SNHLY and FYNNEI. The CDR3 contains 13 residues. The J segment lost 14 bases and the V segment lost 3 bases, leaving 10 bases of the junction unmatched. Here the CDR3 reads CASSDMILAEEFF. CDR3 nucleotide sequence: TGTGCCAGCAGTGACATGATCCTAGCGGAGGAGTTCTTC.

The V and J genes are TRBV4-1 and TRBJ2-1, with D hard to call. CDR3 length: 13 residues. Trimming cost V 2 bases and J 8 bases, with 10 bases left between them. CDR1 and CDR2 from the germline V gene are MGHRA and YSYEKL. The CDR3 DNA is TGCGCCAGCAGCCAATCGTATTCCGATGAGCAGTTCTTC. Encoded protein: CASSQSYSDEQFF.

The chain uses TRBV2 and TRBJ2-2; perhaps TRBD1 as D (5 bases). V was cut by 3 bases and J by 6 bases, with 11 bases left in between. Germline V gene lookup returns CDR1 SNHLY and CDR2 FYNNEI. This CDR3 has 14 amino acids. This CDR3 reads CASSEQGVSGELFF. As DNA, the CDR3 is TGTGCCAGCAGTGAGCAGGGTGTCTCCGGGGAGCTGTTTTTT.

The CDR3 bases are TGTGCCAGCAGCTTAGCCGAGGGGGCACACGAGCAGTACTTC. This sequence encodes CASSLAEGAHEQYF. The chain uses TRBV7-9 and TRBJ2-7; 7 nucleotides agree with TRBD1. Germline assignment: CDR1 SEHNR and CDR2 FQNEAQ (reference sequence). The CDR3 runs 14 residues. Germline trimming cut 0 bases from V and 5 bases from J; bases unmatched to any gene: 4.

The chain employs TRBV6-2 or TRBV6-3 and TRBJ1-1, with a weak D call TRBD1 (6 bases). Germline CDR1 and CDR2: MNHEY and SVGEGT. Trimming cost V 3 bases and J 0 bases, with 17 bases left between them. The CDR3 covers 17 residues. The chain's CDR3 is CASSYLSGATLNTEAFF. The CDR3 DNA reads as TGTGCCAGCAGTTATTTGTCAGGGGCGACCCTGAACACTGAAGCTTTCTTT.

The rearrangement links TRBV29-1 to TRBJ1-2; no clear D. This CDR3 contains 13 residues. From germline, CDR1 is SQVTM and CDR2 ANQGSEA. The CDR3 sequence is CSLWEGLNYGYTF. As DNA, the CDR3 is TGCAGTCTCTGGGAGGGTCTGAACTATGGCTACACCTTC.

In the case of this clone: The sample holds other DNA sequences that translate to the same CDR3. The CDR3 spells CASSFLGGAANYGYTF. The DNA for the CDR3 is TGTGCCAGCAGTTTTTTAGGGGGCGCAGCTAACTATGGCTACACCTTC. The chain uses TRBV28 and TRBJ1-2; TRBD1 agrees at 7 bases. The J segment lost 0 bases and the V segment lost 3 bases, leaving 7 bases of the junction unmatched. Germline V gene lookup returns CDR1 MDHEN and CDR2 SYDVKM. The CDR3 sequence is 16 residues long.

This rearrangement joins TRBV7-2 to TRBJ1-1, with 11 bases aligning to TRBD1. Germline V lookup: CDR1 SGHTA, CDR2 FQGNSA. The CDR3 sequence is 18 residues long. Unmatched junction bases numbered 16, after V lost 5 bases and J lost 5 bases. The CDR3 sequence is CASSLDPGTGGRKTEAFF. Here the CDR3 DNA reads TGTGCCAGCAGCCTCGACCCAGGGACAGGGGGACGGAAGACTGAAGCTTTCTTT.

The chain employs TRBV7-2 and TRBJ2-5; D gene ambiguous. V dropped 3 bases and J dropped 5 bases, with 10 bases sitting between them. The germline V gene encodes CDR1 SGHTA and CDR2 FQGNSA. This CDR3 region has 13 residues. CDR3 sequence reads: CASSLGQSETQYF. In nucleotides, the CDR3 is TGTGCCAGCAGCTTGGGCCAATCGGAGACCCAGTACTTC.

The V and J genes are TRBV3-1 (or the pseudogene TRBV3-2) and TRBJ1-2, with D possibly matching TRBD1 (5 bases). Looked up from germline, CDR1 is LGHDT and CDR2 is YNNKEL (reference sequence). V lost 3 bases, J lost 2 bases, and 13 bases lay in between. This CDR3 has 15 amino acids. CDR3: CASSHLNRGNYGYTF. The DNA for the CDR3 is TGTGCCAGCAGCCATCTAAATCGGGGGAACTATGGCTACACCTTC.

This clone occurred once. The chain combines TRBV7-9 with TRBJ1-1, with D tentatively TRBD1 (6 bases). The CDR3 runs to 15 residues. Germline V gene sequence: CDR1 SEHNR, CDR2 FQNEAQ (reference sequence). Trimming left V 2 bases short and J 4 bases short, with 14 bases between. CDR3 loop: CASSLSGQIGTEAFF. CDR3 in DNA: TGTGCCAGCAGCTTAAGCGGACAGATCGGCACTGAAGCTTTCTTT.

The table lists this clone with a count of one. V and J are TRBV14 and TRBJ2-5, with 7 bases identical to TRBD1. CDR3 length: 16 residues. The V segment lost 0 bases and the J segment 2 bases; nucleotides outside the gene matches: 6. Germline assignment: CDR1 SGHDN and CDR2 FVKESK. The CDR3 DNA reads TGTGCCAGCAGCCAAGACAGGGGGAACGTTCAAGAGACCCAGTACTTC. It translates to CASSQDRGNVQETQYF.

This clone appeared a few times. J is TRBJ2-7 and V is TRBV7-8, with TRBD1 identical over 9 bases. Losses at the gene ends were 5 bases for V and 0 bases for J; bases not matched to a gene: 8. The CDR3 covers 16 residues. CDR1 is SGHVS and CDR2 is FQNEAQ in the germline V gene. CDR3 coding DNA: TGTGCCAGCAGCGGCGAGCTGGACAGGGGCTCCTACGAGCAGTACTTC. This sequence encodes CASSGELDRGSYEQYF.

The CDR3 DNA sequence: TGTGCCAGCAGCCAAGGACTAAACACCGGGGAGCTGTTTTTT. Amino acids: CASSQGLNTGELFF. The chain recombines TRBV6-5 with TRBJ2-2, with D tentatively TRBD2 (6 bases). The germline V gene has CDR1 MNHEY and CDR2 SVGAGI. V dropped 6 bases and J dropped 2 bases, with 10 bases sitting between them. The CDR3 consists of 14 residues.

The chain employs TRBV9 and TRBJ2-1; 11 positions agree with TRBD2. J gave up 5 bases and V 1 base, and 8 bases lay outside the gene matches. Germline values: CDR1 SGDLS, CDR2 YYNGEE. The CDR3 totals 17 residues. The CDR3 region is CASSVTGPGLADNEQFF. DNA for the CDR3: TGTGCCAGCAGCGTAACGGGGCCGGGACTAGCGGACAATGAGCAGTTCTTC.

For the CDR3, the DNA is TGCGCCAGCAGCTTGACAGGGGACCATAATGAAAAACTGTTTTTT. As protein: CASSLTGDHNEKLFF. The chain employs TRBV5-1 and TRBJ1-4, with 7 nucleotides matching TRBD1. Per germline, CDR1 SGHRS and CDR2 YFSETQ. The CDR3 loop spans 15 amino acids. V dropped 1 base and J dropped 4; count of bases not matched to a gene: 4.

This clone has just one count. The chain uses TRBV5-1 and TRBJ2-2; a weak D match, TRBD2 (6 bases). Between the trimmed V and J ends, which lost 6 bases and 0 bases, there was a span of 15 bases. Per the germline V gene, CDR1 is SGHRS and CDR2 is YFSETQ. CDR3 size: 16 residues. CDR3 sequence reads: CASTQGGAPNTGELFF. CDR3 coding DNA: TGCGCCAGCACCCAAGGAGGGGCCCCGAACACCGGGGAGCTGTTTTTT.

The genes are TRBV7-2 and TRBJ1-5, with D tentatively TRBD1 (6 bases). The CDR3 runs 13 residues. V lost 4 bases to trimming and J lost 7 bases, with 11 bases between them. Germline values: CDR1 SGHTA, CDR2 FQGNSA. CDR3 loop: CASSSDREQPQHF. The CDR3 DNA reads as TGTGCCAGCAGCTCGGACAGAGAACAGCCCCAGCATTTT.

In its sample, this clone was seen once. This CDR3 is CASKGIGTPSSGNTIYF. The DNA of the CDR3 is TGTGCCAGTAAGGGCATCGGGACACCAAGCTCTGGAAACACCATATATTTT. The chain is built from TRBV19 and TRBJ1-3; TRBD1 is a possible D gene (6 bases). CDR3 length equals 17 residues. Germline V CDR1 and CDR2: LNHDA, SQIVND (reference sequence). V was trimmed by 7 bases and J by 0 bases, leaving 19 bases between them.

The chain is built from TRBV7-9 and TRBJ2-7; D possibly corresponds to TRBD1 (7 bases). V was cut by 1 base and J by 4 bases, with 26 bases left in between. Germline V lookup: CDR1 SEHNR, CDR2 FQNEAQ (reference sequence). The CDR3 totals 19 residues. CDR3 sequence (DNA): TGTGCCAGCAGCTTAGTTTCCTCCCGACAGGGAGGATGGTGGTACGAGCAGTACTTC. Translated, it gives CASSLVSSRQGGWWYEQYF.

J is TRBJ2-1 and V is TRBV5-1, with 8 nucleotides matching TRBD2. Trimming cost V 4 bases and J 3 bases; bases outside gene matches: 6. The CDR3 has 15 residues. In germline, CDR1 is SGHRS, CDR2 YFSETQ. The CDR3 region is CASSRGGSNYNEQFF. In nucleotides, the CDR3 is TGCGCCAGCAGCCGGGGGGGCTCCAACTACAATGAGCAGTTCTTC.